This T cell receptor (beta chain) was sequenced during a study of T-cell memory formation after mild COVID-19. About the research overall: Clustering of TCRs was largely donor specific.

V was trimmed by 0 bases and J by 2 bases, leaving 3 bases between them. The CDR3 is made up of 13 amino acids. Per the germline V gene, CDR1 is SGHRS and CDR2 is YFSETQ. Each CDR3 protein is one row after TCRdb ran MiXCR on the 5' RACE reads. The data contain 200,000 to 250,000 distinct CDR3 sequences, 9.5% of them singletons. Study-level results: Day 37-peaking second-wave clones had unconfirmed SARS-CoV-2 specificity. Clones that shrank (day 15 to 85) were balanced CD4/CD8, whereas later expanders leaned CD4+.

A word on this clonotype: The antigen remains unidentified.

The chain uses TRBV5-1 and TRBJ2-1, with D unresolved. The source material was PBMCs or a T cell subset sorted from them (not recorded which). The receptor's source is a man aged 18 to 29 who had mild COVID-19 (a few samples of this study predate the infection). Cell type and time point are not known. CDR3 coding DNA: TGCGCCAGCAGCTTGGTCCCCTACAATGAGCAGTTCTTC. It is translated as CASSLVPYNEQFF.